These 7 T cell receptor beta chains were sequenced from one sample in a study of T cells in Graves' hyperthyroidism and ophthalmopathy (dated by TCRdb to the late 2010s). Libraries were made using multiplex PCR. The listed sequencing device is Illumina HiSeq 2000. The TCR beta CDR3 regions were amplified from the RNA transcripts. The TCR CDR3 was subjected to a first round of RT-PCR using the HTBI primer set and the Qiagen OneStep RT-PCR kit. TCRdb redid the processing of the public reads, applying fastp at Q25 and MiXCR, and retained in-frame beta chains. Rows are unified per CDR3 protein, each entry keeping the most common DNA and genes. The sample table records roughly 290,000 distinct CDR3 sequences; roughly an eighth of these occur just once. The ten largest clonotypes hold 7.9% of the sample. Sequencing input: blood. All receptors come from a woman between 40 and 55 years old with Graves' hyperthyroidism.

The rearrangement uses TRBV7-9 and TRBJ2-2, with TRBD1 matching 7 bases. V was pared by 2 bases and J by 0 bases, with 3 bases of the junction left unmatched. This CDR3 is 16 amino acids long. CDR1 is SEHNR, CDR2 FQNEAQ, per germline (reference sequence). For the CDR3, the DNA is TGTGCCAGCAGCTTACACAGGGGCCCGAACACCGGGGAGCTGTTTTTT. Amino acid sequence: CASSLHRGPNTGELFF. The entire variable domain, with the rest obtained from reference TRBV7-9 and TRBJ2-2, is as follows: DTGVSQNPRHKITKRGQNVTFRCDPISEHNRLYWYRQTLGQGPEFLTYFQNEAQLEKSRLLSDRFSAERPKGSFSTLEIQRTEQGDSAMYLCASSLHRGPNTGELFFGEGSRLTVL.

This clonotype came up many times. The chain has TRBV11-2 and TRBJ1-5; D is unresolved. The CDR3 extends over 13 amino acids. The V end was cut by 2 bases, the J end by 5 bases, with 7 bases between. Germline assignment: CDR1 SGHAT and CDR2 FQNNGV. The CDR3 region has the DNA TGTGCCAGCAGCTTATACCGGGATCAGCCCCAGCATTTT. This sequence encodes CASSLYRDQPQHF.

This clonotype was recorded at least ten times. The chain links TRBV28 to TRBJ1-2, with D possibly matching TRBD1 (5 bases). The CDR3 loop spans 15 amino acids. V was cut by 2 bases and J by 6 bases, with 16 bases left in between. CDR1 MDHEN and CDR2 SYDVKM come from the germline V gene. The CDR3 nucleotides are TGTGCCAGCAGTTTAAGTTGGAGGGGCACTCATGGCTACACCTTC. This codes for CASSLSWRGTHGYTF.

At least ten counts were recorded for this clonotype. The V and J genes are TRBV27 and TRBJ2-2; 8 bases are a match to TRBD2. The germline V gene encodes CDR1 MNHEY and CDR2 SMNVEV (reference sequence). V was pared by 5 bases and J by 6 bases, with 5 bases of the junction left unmatched. The CDR3 is 14 amino acids. The CDR3 region is CASSGIAGPGELFF. In nucleotides, the CDR3 is TGTGCCAGCAGTGGAATAGCGGGACCCGGGGAGCTGTTTTTT.

This clonotype was seen a few times. The chain is built from TRBV19 and TRBJ1-1, with 7 bases fitting TRBD1. The CDR3 spans 15 residues. Germline lookup yields CDR1 LNHDA and CDR2 SQIVND (reference sequence). Trimming took 9 bases from V and 3 from J; bases not matched to a gene: 13. The CDR3 nucleotides read TGTGCCAGGCCCAAAGAAGGGGGCGGATACACTGAAGCTTTCTTT. Its protein product is CARPKEGGGYTEAFF.

This clonotype was detected many times. The gene calls are TRBV30 and TRBJ1-5; possible D gene TRBD1, 6 bases. Trimming shortened V by 1 base and J by 7 bases, and 11 bases separated the two germline ends. This CDR3 spans 13 amino acids. From germline, CDR1 is GTSNPN and CDR2 SVGIG (reference sequence). The CDR3 DNA sequence: TGTGCCTGGAGTGAGGGGGTAGGACAGCCCCAGCATTTT. Translated, it gives CAWSEGVGQPQHF. Drawing the rest from reference TRBV30 and TRBJ1-5, the complete variable domain is SQTIHQWPATLVQPVGSPLSLECTVEGTSNPNLYWYRQAAGRGLQLLFYSVGIGQISSEVPQNLSASRPQDRQFILSSKKLLLSDSGFYLCAWSEGVGQPQHFGDGTRLSIL.

This clonotype was counted a few times. The chain employs TRBV18 and TRBJ2-7; TRBD2 is a possible D gene (6 bases). This CDR3 region has 14 residues. V was cut by 6 bases and J by 7 bases, with 19 bases left in between. Germline V gene sequence: CDR1 KGHSH, CDR2 LQKENI. The DNA of the CDR3 is TGTGCCAGCTCGCCTGACGGGAGTCTTAGAGAGCAGTACTTC. Translated: CASSPDGSLREQYF.